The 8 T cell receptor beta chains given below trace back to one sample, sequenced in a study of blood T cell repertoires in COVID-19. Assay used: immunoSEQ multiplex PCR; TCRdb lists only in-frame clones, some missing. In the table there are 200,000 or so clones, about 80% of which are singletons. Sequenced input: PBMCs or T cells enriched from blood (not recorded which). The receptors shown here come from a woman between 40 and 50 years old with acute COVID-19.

CDR3 bases: TGTGCCAGCAGCCCTTTGGGGGGGGCCGCCGCAGATACGCAGTATTTT. Protein product: CASSPLGGAAADTQYF. The chain uses TRBV3-1 (or the pseudogene TRBV3-2) and TRBJ2-3; D may be TRBD2 (7 bases). The CDR3 runs 16 residues. Trimming stripped 4 bases from V and 4 bases from J, with 18 bases between. CDR1 and CDR2 (germline): LGHDT, YNNKEL (reference sequence).

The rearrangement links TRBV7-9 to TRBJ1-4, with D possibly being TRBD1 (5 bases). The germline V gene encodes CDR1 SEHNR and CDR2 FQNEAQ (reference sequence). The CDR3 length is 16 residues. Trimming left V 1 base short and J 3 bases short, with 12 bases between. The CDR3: CASSLGQGGPNEKLFF. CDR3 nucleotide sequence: TGTGCCAGCAGCTTAGGCCAGGGTGGTCCTAATGAAAAACTGTTTTTT.

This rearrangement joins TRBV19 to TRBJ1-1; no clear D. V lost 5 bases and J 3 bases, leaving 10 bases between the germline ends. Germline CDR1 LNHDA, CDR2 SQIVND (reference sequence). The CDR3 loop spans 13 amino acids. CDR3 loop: CASSPERDTEAFF. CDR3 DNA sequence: TGTGCCAGTAGTCCAGAACGGGACACTGAAGCTTTCTTT.

DNA for the CDR3: TGTGCCAGTAGTTTGGGACTAAACTACAATGAGCAGTTCTTC. Its protein is CASSLGLNYNEQFF. This sequence joins TRBV19 and TRBJ2-1, with 7 positions matching TRBD2. Germline values: CDR1 LNHDA, CDR2 SQIVND (reference sequence). The CDR3 covers 14 residues. The V gene end was trimmed by 5 bases and the J gene end by 3 bases; junction bases not matched to a gene: 4.

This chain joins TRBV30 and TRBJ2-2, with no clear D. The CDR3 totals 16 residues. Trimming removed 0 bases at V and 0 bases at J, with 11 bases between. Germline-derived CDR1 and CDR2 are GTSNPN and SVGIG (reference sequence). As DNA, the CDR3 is TGTGCCTGGAGTGTATACGGCGGCCCGAACACCGGGGAGCTGTTTTTT. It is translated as CAWSVYGGPNTGELFF.

CDR3 sequence: CASSLTESGNQPQHF. The CDR3 nucleotides read TGTGCCAGCAGTCTTACGGAGAGTGGCAATCAGCCCCAGCATTTT. This sequence joins TRBV6-5 and TRBJ1-5; D gene ambiguous. Germline lookup yields CDR1 MNHEY and CDR2 SVGAGI. The CDR3 is made up of 15 amino acids. Trimming took 5 bases from V and 2 from J, leaving 13 bases between them.

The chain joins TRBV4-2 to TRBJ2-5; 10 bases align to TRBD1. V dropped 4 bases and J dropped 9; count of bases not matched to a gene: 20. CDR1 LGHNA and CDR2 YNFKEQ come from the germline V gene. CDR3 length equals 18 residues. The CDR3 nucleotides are TGTGCCAGCAGCCCGACAGGGGGCGTTCGAACCCTCTGGGAGGCCCAGTACTTC. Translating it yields CASSPTGGVRTLWEAQYF.

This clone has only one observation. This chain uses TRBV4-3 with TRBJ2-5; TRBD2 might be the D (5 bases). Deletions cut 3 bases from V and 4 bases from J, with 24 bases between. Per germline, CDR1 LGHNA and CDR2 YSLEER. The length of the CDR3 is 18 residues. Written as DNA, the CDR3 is TGCGCCAGCAGCCAGACCCCGGGGAGAAGCCGGGTAGGAGAGACCCAGTACTTC. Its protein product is CASSQTPGRSRVGETQYF.